The sequence of this T cell receptor (beta chain) was determined in a study of beta chain features in type 1 diabetes. Study-level results: Patients with type 1 diabetes showed fewer VDJ junction insertions and more deletions. The naive, central memory and Treg TCRB repertoires looked more alike in patients than they did in healthy donors. The study found moderately but significantly shorter TCRB CDR3s in all four CD4+ subsets of Type 1 diabetes patients. Researchers could not determine here whether HLA type influences TCRB rearrangement.

Of note for this clone: Its antigen is undetermined.

Every bit of the isolated RNA underwent reverse transcription, so sequencing read expressed TCRB transcripts. TCRdb keeps only in-frame clones here, not all; method: immunoSEQ multiplex PCR. The data contain around 310,000 clones, approximately 15% of them singletons. V was cut by 0 bases and J by 5 bases, with 10 bases left in between. Germline lookup yields CDR1 KGHSH and CDR2 LQKENI. This CDR3 contains 14 residues. Sample: naive CD4+ T cells from blood. The clonotype originates from a woman under 30 with type 1 diabetes. The chain uses TRBV18 and TRBJ1-2, with unresolved D. CDR3 in amino acids: CASSPPGTGYGYTF. CDR3 in DNA: TGTGCCAGCTCACCACCAGGCACGGGGTATGGCTACACCTTC.